The next 14 T cell receptor beta chains were all read from a single sample in a study of T-cell reconstitution after alpha-beta-depleted transplantation in children. TCRbeta library construction was performed incorporating unique molecular identifiers. TCRdb fed the PCR reads into MiXCR, producing one record per CDR3 protein. Here the sample spans over 550,000 distinct CDR3 sequences, approximately 10% being singletons. Material: PBMCs from the stem cell graft donor, obtained from the stem cell graft. These receptors all come from a human donor who donated a stem cell graft to a child with acute myeloid leukemia.

This clonotype was seen repeatedly, ten times or more. The V gene is TRBV12-3 or TRBV12-4, the J gene TRBJ2-1; 7 bases align to TRBD1. This CDR3 has 14 amino acids. Unmatched junction bases numbered 6, after V lost 5 bases and J lost 5 bases. CDR3 in amino acids: CASSETGKDNEQFF. The CDR3 coding sequence is TGTGCCAGCAGTGAGACAGGGAAGGACAATGAGCAGTTCTTC.

This clonotype was counted ten times or more. The rearrangement links TRBV20-1 to TRBJ2-1; a weak D match, TRBD2 (5 bases). V gave up 3 bases and J gave up 3 bases, with 18 bases separating them. The CDR3 consists of 16 residues. CDR1 is DFQATT and CDR2 is SNEGSKA in the germline V gene (reference sequence). CDR3: CSASLRRSASYNEQFF. For the CDR3, the DNA is TGCAGTGCTAGTTTACGGCGTAGCGCGAGCTACAATGAGCAGTTCTTC.

There are many counts of this clonotype. The chain is built from TRBV12-3 or TRBV12-4 and TRBJ2-5; D not certain. CDR3 length equals 12 residues. V lost 6 bases to trimming and J lost 2 bases, with 7 bases between them. CDR3 in amino acids: CASSVLQETQYF. The CDR3 bases are TGTGCCAGCAGCGTATTACAAGAGACCCAGTACTTC.

The chain carries TRBV10-3 and TRBJ1-5; TRBD1 matches 9 bases. CDR3 length: 15 residues. CDR1 and CDR2 (germline): ENHRY, SYGVKD. V shed 5 bases, J shed 4 bases, and the junction held 6 bases outside the gene matches. CDR3 coding DNA: TGTGCCATCAGTACCGGGACAGGGACTAATCAGCCCCAGCATTTT. This codes for CAISTGTGTNQPQHF.

This clonotype has more than one count but fewer than ten. The CDR3 DNA sequence: TGCAGCACTTTCGGAGGGACAGGGGCCTACGAGCAGTACTTC. It is translated as CSTFGGTGAYEQYF. This chain uses TRBV20-1 with TRBJ2-7, with 10 bases that match TRBD1. The length of the CDR3 is 14 residues. CDR1 is DFQATT, CDR2 SNEGSKA, per germline (reference sequence).

This clonotype was picked up many times. This chain links TRBV7-2 with TRBJ2-1, with D possibly matching TRBD2 (5 bases). The CDR3 consists of 13 residues. V lost 5 bases, J lost 7 bases, and 12 bases lay in between. Looked up from germline, CDR1 is SGHTA and CDR2 is FQGNSA. CDR3 sequence: CASSTFPGNEQFF. The CDR3 DNA sequence: TGTGCCAGCAGCACTTTCCCGGGGAATGAGCAGTTCTTC.

This clonotype was counted a few times. The V call is TRBV20-1, the J call TRBJ2-5; a possible D gene is TRBD2 (5 bases). In germline, CDR1 is DFQATT, CDR2 SNEGSKA (reference sequence). The CDR3 totals 13 residues. V dropped 6 bases and J dropped 2 bases, with 13 bases sitting between them. CDR3 sequence reads: CSATVSGQETQYF. The CDR3 bases are TGCAGTGCCACGGTGTCGGGGCAAGAGACCCAGTACTTC.

At least ten counts were recorded for this clonotype. The chain has TRBV20-1 and TRBJ1-1; 10 bases match TRBD1. Germline V gene sequence: CDR1 DFQATT, CDR2 SNEGSKA (reference sequence). CDR3 length: 14 amino acids. J gave up 4 bases and V 6 bases, and 8 bases lay outside the gene matches. CDR3 loop: CSAPGQGGTTEAFF. In DNA, the CDR3 is TGCAGTGCGCCTGGACAGGGGGGGACCACTGAAGCTTTCTTT.

Only a few counts were recorded for this clonotype. CDR3 sequence (DNA): TGTGCCAGCAGTTTACAGGGCACAACAGATACGCAGTATTTT. Residues: CASSLQGTTDTQYF. The chain is built from TRBV27 and TRBJ2-3; D perhaps matches TRBD1 (5 bases). Trimming stripped 2 bases from V and 3 bases from J, with 9 bases between. Germline values: CDR1 MNHEY, CDR2 SMNVEV (reference sequence). This CDR3 is built from 14 residues.

At least ten counts were recorded for this clonotype. The chain recombines TRBV6-1 with TRBJ2-1, with 7 bases aligning to TRBD2. The V gene end was trimmed by 9 bases and the J gene end by 3 bases; junction bases not matched to a gene: 8. From germline, CDR1 is MNHNS and CDR2 SASEGT. The CDR3 is 14 residues long. The CDR3 spells CASRQAGSYNEQFF. In nucleotides, the CDR3 is TGTGCCAGTCGGCAAGCGGGAAGCTACAATGAGCAGTTCTTC.

The genes are TRBV20-1 and TRBJ2-7; TRBD2 matches 12 bases. Germline CDR1 DFQATT, CDR2 SNEGSKA (reference sequence). The CDR3 has 14 residues. V lost 0 bases to trimming and J lost 4 bases; unmatched junction nucleotides: 1. For the CDR3, the DNA is TGCAGTGCTAGAGAGGGGACTAGCGGGTACGAGCAGTACTTC. Residues: CSAREGTSGYEQYF.

This clonotype was picked up many times. The J gene is TRBJ2-5, the V gene TRBV4-3, with 9 bases lining up with TRBD2. Per the germline V gene, CDR1 is LGHNA and CDR2 is YSLEER. The CDR3 totals 15 residues. J was trimmed by 5 bases and V by 4 bases; bases with no gene match: 8. CDR3 region: CASSRLAGVGETQYF. The CDR3 nucleotides read TGCGCCAGCAGCCGTTTAGCGGGAGTTGGCGAGACCCAGTACTTC.

The chain combines TRBV5-1 with TRBJ2-2; tentatively, D is TRBD1 (6 bases). V was cut by 4 bases and J by 6 bases, with 13 bases left in between. This CDR3 has 14 residues. Per the germline V gene, CDR1 is SGHRS and CDR2 is YFSETQ. CDR3: CASSAQGGSGELFF. For the CDR3, the DNA is TGCGCCAGCAGCGCACAGGGTGGCTCCGGGGAGCTGTTTTTT.

This clonotype was counted at least ten times. This chain links TRBV5-1 with TRBJ2-1; 13 bases align to TRBD2. J gave up 9 bases and V 6 bases, and 9 bases lay outside the gene matches. This CDR3 contains 15 residues. Germline V lookup: CDR1 SGHRS, CDR2 YFSETQ. The CDR3 DNA reads as TGCGCCAGCACCAAGACTAGCGGGAGGTTAGGTGAGCAGTTCTTC. Amino acids: CASTKTSGRLGEQFF.